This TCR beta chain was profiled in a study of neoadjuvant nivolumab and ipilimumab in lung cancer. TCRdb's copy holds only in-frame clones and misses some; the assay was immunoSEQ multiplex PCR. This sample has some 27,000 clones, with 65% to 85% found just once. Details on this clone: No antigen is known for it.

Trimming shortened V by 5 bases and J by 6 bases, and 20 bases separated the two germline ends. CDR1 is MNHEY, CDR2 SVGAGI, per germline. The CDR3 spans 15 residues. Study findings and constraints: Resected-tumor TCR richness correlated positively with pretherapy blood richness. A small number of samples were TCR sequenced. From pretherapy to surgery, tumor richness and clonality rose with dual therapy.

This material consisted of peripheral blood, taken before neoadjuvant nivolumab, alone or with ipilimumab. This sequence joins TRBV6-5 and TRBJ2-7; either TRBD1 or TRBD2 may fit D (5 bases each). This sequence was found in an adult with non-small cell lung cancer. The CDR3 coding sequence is TGTGCCAGCAGTCCCCATATGGGGGTCTACGTCGAGCAGTACTTC. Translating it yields CASSPHMGVYVEQYF.